This TCR beta chain was observed in a study of blood T cell repertoires in COVID-19. About the research overall: Both acute and convalescent COVID-19 samples were obtained from the United States, Italy and Spain. T cells, B-cell-depleted T cells, or PBMCs provided the cDNA or gDNA that served as material.

Per the original data handling: Amplifying reference gene primers gave estimates of nucleated cell counts. The method was immunoSEQ multiplex PCR; TCRdb's version includes in-frame clones alone and lacks a portion of them. V, J and clone size are taken as reported in that table, and D and trimming were inferred from the DNA itself. The repertoire consists of tens of thousands of clones, with roughly 82% occurring once and the leading ten covering 8.5% to 14%. The germline V gene encodes CDR1 SGHDN and CDR2 FVKESK. V was cut by 4 bases and J by 4 bases, with 4 bases left in between. This CDR3 is built from 11 residues.

This sequence originates from a man aged 45-65 years with acute or convalescent COVID-19. The rearrangement uses TRBV14 and TRBJ2-5; D call uncertain. Sample: peripheral blood. CDR3 nucleotide sequence: TGTGCCAGCAGCCTCGGAGAGACCCAGTACTTC. This codes for CASSLGETQYF.